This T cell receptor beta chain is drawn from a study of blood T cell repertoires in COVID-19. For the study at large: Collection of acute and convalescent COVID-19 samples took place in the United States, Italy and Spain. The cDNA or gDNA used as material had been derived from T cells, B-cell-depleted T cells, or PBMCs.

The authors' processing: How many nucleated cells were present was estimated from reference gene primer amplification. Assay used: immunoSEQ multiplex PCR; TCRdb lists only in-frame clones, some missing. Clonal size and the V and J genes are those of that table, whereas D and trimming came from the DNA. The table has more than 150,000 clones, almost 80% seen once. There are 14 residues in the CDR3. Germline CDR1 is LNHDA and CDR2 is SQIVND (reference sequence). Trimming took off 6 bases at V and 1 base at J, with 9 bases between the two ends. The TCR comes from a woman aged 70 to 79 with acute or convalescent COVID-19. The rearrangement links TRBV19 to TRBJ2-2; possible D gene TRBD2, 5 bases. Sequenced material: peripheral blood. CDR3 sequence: CASRVAGNTGELFF. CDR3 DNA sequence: TGTGCCAGTAGGGTGGCGGGGAACACCGGGGAGCTGTTTTTT.